This is a list of T cell receptor beta chains from one sample in a study of T cells after yellow fever vaccination. TCRdb ran MiXCR on the 5' RACE reads and lists one entry per CDR3 protein. This sample has fewer than 350,000 distinct CDR3 sequences; less than 4.5% occur once, and the top ten carry around 20%. The material was PBMCs, obtained on the day of the yellow fever booster vaccination. Receptors originate from a man younger than 35 who received the YFV17D yellow fever vaccine. Each CDR3 is given with its conserved first and last residue. Each record gives: CDR3 DNA, CDR3 protein, V gene, J gene, D gene, clone size. D genes are given only for firm matches. Size is stated for part of the rows, as once, few or many counts, or as a class when the clone is expanded.

DNA: TGTGCCAGTAGGGGACAGGGAGGGAACACCGGGGAGCTGTTTTTT
CDR3: CASRGQGGNTGELFF
V: TRBV19
J: TRBJ2-2
D: TRBD1
size: NA

DNA: TGTGCCAGCAGCCAAGAACGGGAGGGGGGCCCAGATACGCAGTATTTT
CDR3: CASSQEREGGPDTQYF
V: TRBV4-2
J: TRBJ2-3
D: TRBD2
size: NA

DNA: TGTGCCAGCAGCGGGGCAACAGGGGGCCCCTACGAGCAGTACTTC
CDR3: CASSGATGGPYEQYF
V: TRBV9
J: TRBJ2-7
D: TRBD1
size: few

DNA: TGTGCCAGCAGTCCACGTTATAACACTGAAGCTTTCTTT
CDR3: CASSPRYNTEAFF
V: TRBV12-3/TRBV12-4
J: TRBJ1-1
D: NA
size: many

DNA: TGTGCCAGTAGTGTGCAGGGATGGGGGCTCGAGCAGTACTTC
CDR3: CASSVQGWGLEQYF
V: TRBV19
J: TRBJ2-7
D: NA
size: many

DNA: TGTGCCAGCACCTTAGGGCGTAATCAGCCCCAGCATTTT
CDR3: CASTLGRNQPQHF
V: TRBV6-2/TRBV6-3
J: TRBJ1-5
D: NA
size: many

DNA: TGTGCCAGCAGTCTCGGGGTCACAGATACGCAGTATTTT
CDR3: CASSLGVTDTQYF
V: TRBV12-3/TRBV12-4
J: TRBJ2-3
D: NA
size: many

DNA: TGCGCCAGCAGCTTGGCTTTCGACGACTATGGCTACACCTTC
CDR3: CASSLAFDDYGYTF
V: TRBV5-1
J: TRBJ1-2
D: NA
size: NA

DNA: TGCAGTGCGAAGGGGTGGGGGTCCGGGGAGCTGTTTTTT
CDR3: CSAKGWGSGELFF
V: TRBV20-1
J: TRBJ2-2
D: NA
size: many

DNA: TGTGCCAGCAGTTACTCCTTGCTAGCGGGGGGAGATACGCAGTATTTT
CDR3: CASSYSLLAGGDTQYF
V: TRBV6-5
J: TRBJ2-3
D: TRBD2
size: few

DNA: TGTGCCAGCAGCCGGGACAATCCCCACGAGCAGTACTTC
CDR3: CASSRDNPHEQYF
V: TRBV5-6
J: TRBJ2-7
D: NA
size: few

DNA: TGTGCCAGCCTCGCAGCGAACACCGGGGAGCTGTTTTTT
CDR3: CASLAANTGELFF
V: TRBV6-6
J: TRBJ2-2
D: NA
size: many

DNA: TGTGCCAGCAGCTTAGGAGGGTATAACTACAATGAGCAGTTCTTC
CDR3: CASSLGGYNYNEQFF
V: TRBV7-2
J: TRBJ2-1
D: NA
size: few

DNA: TGTGCCAGCAGTCTTTCTGTAGGGGGGATTTCTGGCTACACCTTC
CDR3: CASSLSVGGISGYTF
V: TRBV12-3/TRBV12-4
J: TRBJ1-2
D: NA
size: many

DNA: TGTGCCAGCAGCCCAGGTTTGGGGGGGGCCGGGGATGAGCAGTTCTTC
CDR3: CASSPGLGGAGDEQFF
V: TRBV11-3
J: TRBJ2-1
D: NA
size: many

DNA: TGTGCCAGCAGTTCCCGTTGGACAGGGGTGAATGAGCAGTTCTTC
CDR3: CASSSRWTGVNEQFF
V: TRBV28
J: TRBJ2-1
D: TRBD1
size: NA

DNA: TGCGCCAGCAGCTTGTCGGGGGGACCCTTCTCCTACAATGAGCAGTTCTTC
CDR3: CASSLSGGPFSYNEQFF
V: TRBV5-1
J: TRBJ2-1
D: TRBD2
size: many

DNA: TGTGCCGGCAGGAGTCGTGGGCGGGCGGCCAACGAGCAGTACTTC
CDR3: CAGRSRGRAANEQYF
V: TRBV7-2
J: TRBJ2-7
D: NA
size: NA

DNA: TGCGCCAGCAGCTCTCGAGGGGAAGACTCACCCCTCCACTTT
CDR3: CASSSRGEDSPLHF
V: TRBV5-1
J: TRBJ1-6
D: NA
size: few

DNA: TGTGCCAGCAGCTCACTAAAGGGGGAGTACAATGAGCAGTTCTTC
CDR3: CASSSLKGEYNEQFF
V: TRBV11-2
J: TRBJ2-1
D: NA
size: many

DNA: TGTGCCAGCAGCATACAGGGGTTTAATTCACCCCTCCACTTT
CDR3: CASSIQGFNSPLHF
V: TRBV5-5
J: TRBJ1-6
D: TRBD1
size: many

DNA: TGTGCCAGCAGTTTAGACGCGGGGCTCAGCACTGAAGCTTTCTTT
CDR3: CASSLDAGLSTEAFF
V: TRBV12-3/TRBV12-4
J: TRBJ1-1
D: NA
size: few

DNA: TGTGCCAGCAGCTTCGCGGTGTCCTACAATGAGCAGTTCTTC
CDR3: CASSFAVSYNEQFF
V: TRBV7-9
J: TRBJ2-1
D: NA
size: few

DNA: TGCAGTGCAACAGGCCGGGCCTACGCGCAGTACTTC
CDR3: CSATGRAYAQYF
V: TRBV20-1
J: TRBJ2-7
D: NA
size: NA

DNA: TGCAGTGCTAGAGATTATGACATTGGAGATACGCAGTATTTT
CDR3: CSARDYDIGDTQYF
V: TRBV20-1
J: TRBJ2-3
D: NA
size: many

DNA: TGCAGTGCTAGAGGAGGAGCGAACACTGAAGCTTTCTTT
CDR3: CSARGGANTEAFF
V: TRBV20-1
J: TRBJ1-1
D: NA
size: NA

DNA: TGTGCCAGCCGAGACAGGCAAGTGACCGAGTACTTC
CDR3: CASRDRQVTEYF
V: TRBV2
J: TRBJ2-5
D: NA
size: NA

DNA: TGTGCCAGCAGCGTAGGGGGAGGGAGGGTCGACAATGAGCAGTTCTTC
CDR3: CASSVGGGRVDNEQFF
V: TRBV9
J: TRBJ2-1
D: TRBD2
size: few

DNA: TGTGCCATCGCATCCCCTGGCACAGATACGCAGTATTTT
CDR3: CAIASPGTDTQYF
V: TRBV7-2
J: TRBJ2-3
D: NA
size: NA

DNA: TGCGCCAGCAGCTCTCCGGGACAGGGGGATACGCAGTATTTT
CDR3: CASSSPGQGDTQYF
V: TRBV5-1
J: TRBJ2-3
D: TRBD1
size: many

DNA: TGTGCCAGCAGCTTGGCGGGACTAGCGTCTACCTACGAGCAGTACTTC
CDR3: CASSLAGLASTYEQYF
V: TRBV7-2
J: TRBJ2-7
D: TRBD2
size: many

DNA: TGTGCCAGCAGTTTGGGTACAGGGGTAAACACCGGGGAGCTGTTTTTT
CDR3: CASSLGTGVNTGELFF
V: TRBV12-3/TRBV12-4
J: TRBJ2-2
D: TRBD1
size: many

DNA: TGCAGTGCTAGAGTAGGCAGTAATACTGAAGCTTTCTTT
CDR3: CSARVGSNTEAFF
V: TRBV20-1
J: TRBJ1-1
D: NA
size: many

DNA: TGCAGTGCTAGGTCCGTCACTGAAGCTTTCTTT
CDR3: CSARSVTEAFF
V: TRBV20-1
J: TRBJ1-1
D: NA
size: few

DNA: TGTGCCAGCAGTTCCGGGACAGACAACACTGAAGCTTTCTTT
CDR3: CASSSGTDNTEAFF
V: TRBV12-3/TRBV12-4
J: TRBJ1-1
D: TRBD1
size: NA

DNA: TGCAGCGTTCGGGCAGGGGACAGGGAAAAACTGTTTTTT
CDR3: CSVRAGDREKLFF
V: TRBV29-1
J: TRBJ1-4
D: TRBD1
size: many

DNA: TGTGCCAGCAACTCCTACTGGGGAGACACTGAAGCTTTCTTT
CDR3: CASNSYWGDTEAFF
V: TRBV5-5
J: TRBJ1-1
D: NA
size: many

DNA: TGTGCCAGCAGTTATGGGGCGCAGGCTCATGAAAAACTGTTTTTT
CDR3: CASSYGAQAHEKLFF
V: TRBV6-6
J: TRBJ1-4
D: NA
size: many

DNA: TGCGCCAGCAGCGTCCCCGGGACAGGGGGCCTTGGTGAGCAGTACTTC
CDR3: CASSVPGTGGLGEQYF
V: TRBV5-1
J: TRBJ2-7
D: TRBD1
size: many

DNA: TGTGCCAGTAGTATAACAGGGAATCAGCCCCAGCATTTT
CDR3: CASSITGNQPQHF
V: TRBV19
J: TRBJ1-5
D: NA
size: few

DNA: TGCAGTGCTAGGGTTAGCGGAGGGACCCAGTACTTC
CDR3: CSARVSGGTQYF
V: TRBV20-1
J: TRBJ2-5
D: NA
size: few

DNA: TGTGCCACCAGTCCTCAGGGGTACCAAGAGACCCAGTACTTC
CDR3: CATSPQGYQETQYF
V: TRBV15
J: TRBJ2-5
D: NA
size: many

DNA: TGTGCCAGCAGCTCCGGAATAGAAATCTCTGGAAACACCATATATTTT
CDR3: CASSSGIEISGNTIYF
V: TRBV5-4
J: TRBJ1-3
D: NA
size: few

DNA: TGTGCCAGCTCCAAACGGGCTAGCGGGGGGCAAGAGACCCAGTACTTC
CDR3: CASSKRASGGQETQYF
V: TRBV6-5
J: TRBJ2-5
D: TRBD2
size: few

DNA: TGTGCCAGCAGTAAAGTAAGGGCTGGGGCCAACGTCCTGACTTTC
CDR3: CASSKVRAGANVLTF
V: TRBV6-2/TRBV6-3
J: TRBJ2-6
D: NA
size: many

DNA: TGTGCCAGCAGTTTACGGGGACAGCCCCCGGCTGGAGCTTTCTTT
CDR3: CASSLRGQPPAGAFF
V: TRBV28
J: TRBJ1-1
D: TRBD1
size: NA

DNA: TGTGCCAGCAGTCGTTCTGGGGGGCCCAGTCAGCCCCAGCATTTT
CDR3: CASSRSGGPSQPQHF
V: TRBV9
J: TRBJ1-5
D: NA
size: few

DNA: TGTGCCAGCAGTCTGGGGGGAGGGAGGAAGTACTTC
CDR3: CASSLGGGRKYF
V: TRBV7-9
J: TRBJ2-4
D: TRBD2
size: few

DNA: TGCAGTGCTAGTGATGCCAGGGGCGCCGGGGAGCTGTTTTTT
CDR3: CSASDARGAGELFF
V: TRBV20-1
J: TRBJ2-2
D: NA
size: few

DNA: TGTGCCAGCACGAGGACAGGACTCACAGATACGCAGTATTTT
CDR3: CASTRTGLTDTQYF
V: TRBV5-5
J: TRBJ2-3
D: TRBD1
size: many

DNA: TGTGCCAGCAGTTCCCCCTTTGACTATGGCTACACCTTC
CDR3: CASSSPFDYGYTF
V: TRBV27
J: TRBJ1-2
D: NA
size: NA

DNA: TGTGCCAGCAGTGGAAACAGGGACAACACCGGGGAGCTGTTTTTT
CDR3: CASSGNRDNTGELFF
V: TRBV25-1
J: TRBJ2-2
D: NA
size: many

DNA: TGTGCCAGCAGACCCTGGACGGAACAAGAGACCCAGTACTTC
CDR3: CASRPWTEQETQYF
V: TRBV12-3/TRBV12-4
J: TRBJ2-5
D: NA
size: many